Here is one T cell receptor beta chain with its context. Its antigen remains unidentified. Mismatch with germline at one junction end may stem from a read error. The entry originates in a study of T cells in narcolepsy. Study information: Donors had narcolepsy type 1 or type 2, or were healthy controls. General observations from the study: HCRT-specific and TRIB2-specific autoreactive clonotypes appeared among same-patient CSF and blood CD4+ clonotypes. Healthy controls reportedly lacked the autoreactive clonotypes serially found in patients' blood.

The method was immunoSEQ multiplex PCR; TCRdb's version includes in-frame clones alone and lacks a portion of them. The repertoire has about 20,000 clones, around 83% of them found once; the top ten carry around 1.6%. CDR3 length: 15 residues. CDR1 is MNHEY and CDR2 is SVGAGI in the germline V gene. The sequence was collected from a human donor in good health. Sequencing was performed on memory (CD45RA-) CD4+ T cells from blood. The chain links TRBV6-5 to TRBJ2-2, with D perhaps TRBD1 (6 bases). In DNA, the CDR3 is TGTGCCAGCAGTTATTCTGGGGGCGGAGCCGGGGCGCTGTTTTTT. Translated: CASSYSGGGAGALFF.